Here is one TCR beta chain with its context. Its antigen remains unidentified. This sample stems from a study of OX40 agonist ivuxolimab in advanced cancers. Study information: At 0.01 to 10 mg/kg, ivuxolimab was administered intravenously to patients every 2 weeks. Males comprised 70% to 85% of the group, whose mean age was about 61 years (range roughly 20 to 85).

Data came from immunoSEQ multiplex PCR; TCRdb stores just in-frame clones and leaves some out. The top ten clones hold more than 0.7% of a sample with 100,000 to 150,000 clones, approximately 90% of them seen once. The CDR3 length is 13 residues. CDR1 and CDR2 (germline): SEHNR, FQNEAQ (reference sequence). Trimming stripped 6 bases from V and 0 bases from J, with 6 bases between. The study, taken as a whole, reports: Also present in some nonresponders was a low level of normalized T-cell clonal expansion. Partial responders dosed at 0.1-3.0 mg/kg displayed clonal expansion ranking among the lowest.

The chain is built from TRBV7-9 and TRBJ1-3; D uncertain. Material: CD4+ or CD8+ T cells sorted from blood, obtained in a trial of the OX40 agonist ivuxolimab. The sequence came from an adult with an advanced solid tumor such as melanoma, head and neck, liver or kidney cancer. The CDR3 bases are TGTGCCAGCAGTACGAGCTCTGGAAACACCATATATTTT. Its protein product is CASSTSSGNTIYF.